This T cell receptor beta chain was retrieved from a study of T cells after posttransplantation cyclophosphamide. This clone was seen at least ten times. Its target is unknown. Treatment was busulfan-fludarabine conditioning, a marrow graft, and cyclophosphamide on days +3 and +4. Study results and caveats: Later post-transplant blood repertoires were often dominated by donor CD8+ memory clones. Skin or GI-infiltrating T cells shared few TRB sequences with blood.

Here immunoSEQ multiplex PCR was the method, and the copy in TCRdb shows in-frame clones only, minus some. The sample includes 15,000 or so clones, none of them occurring once. Germline assignment: CDR1 WSHSY and CDR2 SAAADI. The junction had 8 bases not matched to a gene; V was cut back by 10 bases and J by 7 bases. This CDR3 has 13 residues. The material sequenced was PBMCs, taken after allogeneic stem cell transplant with posttransplant cyclophosphamide. The source of this sequence is a female patient between 40 and 50 years old who received an allogeneic stem cell transplant from an unrelated donor, was CMV-positive, and had acute GVHD only. A subset of T cells may come from the graft donor. The chain recombines TRBV10-2 with TRBJ1-5, with 9 positions matching TRBD1. Here the CDR3 DNA reads TGCGCCACCACGACAGGGGGGGGCCAGCCCCAGCATTTT. Protein: CATTTGGGQPQHF.